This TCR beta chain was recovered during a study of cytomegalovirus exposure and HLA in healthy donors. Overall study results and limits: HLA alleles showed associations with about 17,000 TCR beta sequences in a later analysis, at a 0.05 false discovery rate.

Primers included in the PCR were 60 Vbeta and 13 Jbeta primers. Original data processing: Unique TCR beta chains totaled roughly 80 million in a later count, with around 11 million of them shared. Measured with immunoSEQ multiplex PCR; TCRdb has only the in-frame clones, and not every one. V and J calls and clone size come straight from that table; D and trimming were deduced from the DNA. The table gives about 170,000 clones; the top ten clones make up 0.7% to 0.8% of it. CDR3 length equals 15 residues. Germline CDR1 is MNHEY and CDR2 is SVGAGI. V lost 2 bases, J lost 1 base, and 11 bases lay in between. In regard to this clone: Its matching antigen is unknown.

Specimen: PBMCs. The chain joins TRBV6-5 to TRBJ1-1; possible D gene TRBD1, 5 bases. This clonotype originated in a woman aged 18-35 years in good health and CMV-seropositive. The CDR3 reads CASSYVGTANTEAFF. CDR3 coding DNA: TGTGCCAGCAGTTACGTCGGGACTGCGAACACTGAAGCTTTCTTT.